This is a list of T cell receptor beta chains from one sample in a study of blood T cell repertoires in COVID-19. Profiling relied on immunoSEQ multiplex PCR, and the TCRdb table lists in-frame clones only, not all of them. The table has a few hundred thousand clones, about four fifths seen once. Source material: peripheral blood. These receptors all stem from a woman aged 18-30 years with acute or convalescent COVID-19. CDR3s include the opening cysteine and the closing phenylalanine or tryptophan. A D gene is named only where the DNA matches it firmly. Only some rows state a clone size, as once, few, many or a class for expanded clones.

j_call clone_size v_call d_call cdr3_nt cdr3_aa
TRBJ1-2 . TRBV3-1/TRBV3-2 TRBD1 TGTGCCAGCAGAGCGGGACAGGGGGAGGGCTACACCTTC CASRAGQGEGYTF
TRBJ1-1 . TRBV5-1 TRBD1 TGCGCCAGCAGCAGTACCGGGACAGCCGAAGCTTTCTTT CASSSTGTAEAFF
TRBJ1-5 . TRBV28 . TGTGCCAGCAGTGGGTCGGGTAGGCCCCAGCATTTT CASSGSGRPQHF
TRBJ1-2 . TRBV28 . TGTGCCAGCAGTTTGCGGGCACTTTATGGCTACACCTTC CASSLRALYGYTF
TRBJ2-1 . TRBV27 . TGTGCCAGCAGTTTATATCTTACGAGGGACTCGAATGAGCAGTTCTTC CASSLYLTRDSNEQFF
TRBJ1-1 . TRBV5-1 TRBD1 TGCGCCAGCAGCTTGTTACAGGGGGCTTCGAACACTGAAGCTTTCTTT CASSLLQGASNTEAFF
TRBJ2-3 . TRBV13 TRBD2 TGTGCCAGCAGGCCGACCGTACTAGCGGGAGTAGATACGCAGTATTTT CASRPTVLAGVDTQYF
TRBJ2-3 . TRBV6-5 TRBD1 TGTGCCAGCAGCCTGGACAGGGGGGGCACAGATACGCAGTATTTT CASSLDRGGTDTQYF
TRBJ2-3 . TRBV11-2 TRBD2 TGTGCCAGCAGCCCCGATAGCGGGAGCACAGATACGCAGTATTTT CASSPDSGSTDTQYF
TRBJ1-6 once TRBV24-1 . TGTGCCACCAGTGATTCAAGGGGGGGGAATTCACCCCTCCACTTT CATSDSRGGNSPLHF
TRBJ1-2 . TRBV27 . TGTGCCAGCAGTTCAGGAGGGGACTATGGCTACACCTTC CASSSGGDYGYTF
TRBJ2-5 once TRBV7-3 TRBD2 TGTGCCAGCAGCTTGGAGGGGAGGGGTCCGGAGACCCAGTACTTC CASSLEGRGPETQYF
TRBJ1-2 . TRBV28 TRBD1 TGTGCCAGCAGTTCCCCGACAGGGGGCCGTGGCTATGGCTACACCTTC CASSSPTGGRGYGYTF
TRBJ1-5 . TRBV5-5 TRBD1 TGTGCCAGCAGCTTGGCCTGGACAGGGGGTAGCAATCAGCCCCAGCATTTT CASSLAWTGGSNQPQHF
TRBJ1-4 . TRBV6-6 TRBD1 TGTGCCAGCAGGACAGGGGGGTTAACTAATGAAAAACTGTTTTTT CASRTGGLTNEKLFF
TRBJ1-5 . TRBV28 . TGTGCCAGCAGAGAGACAGTAAATCAGCCCCAGCATTTT CASRETVNQPQHF
TRBJ2-7 . TRBV3-1/TRBV3-2 TRBD2 TGTGCCAGCAGCCAAGGGGCAGCGGGGCTTACAGTCTACGAGCAGTACTTC CASSQGAAGLTVYEQYF
TRBJ2-2 few TRBV5-1 TRBD2 TGCGCCAGCAGCTTAAGCGGGAGGGAAACCGGGGAGCTGTTTTTT CASSLSGRETGELFF
TRBJ2-3 . TRBV11-3 . TGTGCCAGCAGCTTATCCCTTCCAATGGTGCCACCGGGTACGCAGTATTTT CASSLSLPMVPPGTQYF
TRBJ1-1 . TRBV2 TRBD1 TGTGCCAGTGGGACAGGGCAGCCTGAAGCTTTCTTT CASGTGQPEAFF
TRBJ1-1 . TRBV19 . TGTGCCAGTAGTAGGACTGTGAACACTGAAGCTTTCTTT CASSRTVNTEAFF
TRBJ1-5 . TRBV3-1/TRBV3-2 TRBD1 TGTGCCAGCAGCCAAAGAGGGACAGAAGATAATCAGCCCCAGCATTTT CASSQRGTEDNQPQHF
TRBJ2-7 . TRBV2 . TGTGCCAGCAGTGGCCCCTTTTTGACCGGGAGCGAGCAGTACTTC CASSGPFLTGSEQYF
TRBJ1-1 . TRBV9 . TGTGCCAGCAGCGCCCCCGTGGGGGCGTTAAACACTGAAGCTTTCTTT CASSAPVGALNTEAFF
TRBJ1-5 . TRBV18 TRBD1 TGTGCCAGCTCAAGTATCAGCGGACAGGGGGCTCAGCCCCAGCATTTT CASSSISGQGAQPQHF
TRBJ2-7 . TRBV28 . TGTGCCAGCTCCCGCTCCTACGAGCAGTACTTC CASSRSYEQYF
TRBJ1-2 . TRBV5-6 . TGTGCCAGCAGCTTGGAGAGGCCCCCCTATGGCTACACCTTC CASSLERPPYGYTF
TRBJ2-7 . TRBV10-3 TRBD2 TGTGCCATCAGTGAGAGGGGCTGGCGGGAGCGAGATAGCTACGAGCAGTACTTC CAISERGWRERDSYEQYF
TRBJ1-2 . TRBV19 . TGTGCCAGTAGTATAGCGGCAGCGCTTAACTATGGCTACACCTTC CASSIAAALNYGYTF
TRBJ2-2 many TRBV18 . TGTGCCAGCTCACCACCCTCTATCGGGGAGCTGTTTTTT CASSPPSIGELFF
TRBJ2-1 . TRBV29-1 TRBD2 TGCAGCGTAGGCCCCGGACTAGCGGGACTTGAGCAGTTCTTC CSVGPGLAGLEQFF
TRBJ2-3 . TRBV27 TRBD1 TGTGCCAGCAGTTTGCTCGGACAGGGGAGGACAGATACGCAGTATTTT CASSLLGQGRTDTQYF
TRBJ2-7 . TRBV7-2 TRBD1 TGTGCCAGCAGCGGACGGGACAGGGGGCGGCACGAGCAGTACTTC CASSGRDRGRHEQYF
TRBJ2-2 . TRBV6-5 TRBD2 TGTGCCAGCAGTTACGGACTAGCGGGAGTTACCGGGGAGCTGTTTTTT CASSYGLAGVTGELFF
TRBJ2-7 . TRBV5-1 . TGCGCCAGCAGCTTGGACGCGGGCCCCTACGAGCAGTACTTC CASSLDAGPYEQYF
TRBJ1-2 . TRBV5-8 TRBD1 TGTGCCAGCAGCACCGGGACAGGGGGCAGTGGCTACACCTTC CASSTGTGGSGYTF
TRBJ2-2 . TRBV28 . TGTGCCAGCAGCACCAGGGTTACGAACACCGGGGAGCTGTTTTTT CASSTRVTNTGELFF
TRBJ1-1 once TRBV10-3 TRBD1 TGTGCCACCAAAGGACAGGGAATTGTGAACACTGAAGCTTTCTTT CATKGQGIVNTEAFF
TRBJ2-7 . TRBV27 . TGTGCCAGCAGTTTAGCTCGTGGGGGCGGCGAGCAGTACTTC CASSLARGGGEQYF
TRBJ2-7 . TRBV4-3 TRBD2 TGCGCCAGCAGCCAAGATCCCCCTAGCGGGGGCCCCTACGAGCAGTACTTC CASSQDPPSGGPYEQYF
TRBJ2-7 once TRBV7-3 TRBD2 TGTGCCAGCAGCTTAATCGGCGGGAGGCCCTACGAGCAGTACTTC CASSLIGGRPYEQYF
TRBJ1-4 . TRBV9 . TGTGCCAGCAGCCCATCGGGGGGGGAGGATGAAAAACTGTTTTTT CASSPSGGEDEKLFF
TRBJ2-7 . TRBV6-2/TRBV6-3 . TGTGCCAGCAGTCCCCTCTTGTCAGGGGTTAACTACGAGCAGTACTTC CASSPLLSGVNYEQYF
TRBJ1-3 . TRBV19 . TGTGCCAGTAGTAGTGACAGGCCTCAGTTCTCTGGAAACACCATATATTTT CASSSDRPQFSGNTIYF
TRBJ2-2 . TRBV28 . TGTGCCAGCAGTCCCCCACAGGGGAACACCGGGGAGCTGTTTTTT CASSPPQGNTGELFF
TRBJ2-1 once TRBV9 TRBD1 TGTGCCAGCAGCGTGACAGGGGGCTTGCCGGGCAATGAGCAGTTCTTC CASSVTGGLPGNEQFF
TRBJ2-1 . TRBV2 . TGTGCCAGCAGTACCACAGCTAGGAGGTACAATGAGCAGTTCTTC CASSTTARRYNEQFF
TRBJ2-4 . TRBV24-1 . TGTGCCACCAGTGGCCAGGTCAAAAACATTCAGTACTTC CATSGQVKNIQYF
TRBJ1-4 . TRBV19 TRBD1 TGTGCCAGTAGTATTGAGGGGGCTGCCGAAGAAAAACTGTTTTTT CASSIEGAAEEKLFF
TRBJ2-7 . TRBV6-2/TRBV6-3 TRBD2 TGTGCCAGCAGTCGGACTAGCCGTCTCTTCTACGAGCAGTACTTC CASSRTSRLFYEQYF
TRBJ2-5 . TRBV5-1 . TGCGCCAGCAGCTTTGGGCTTACCGAGACCCAGTACTTC CASSFGLTETQYF
TRBJ2-1 . TRBV19 TRBD2 TGTGCCAGTAGTATGAGGAGACTAGCGGGATCCTACAATGAGCAGTTCTTC CASSMRRLAGSYNEQFF
TRBJ1-1 . TRBV7-9 . TGTGCCAGCAGCTTATCAGCGGGGACCATCACTGAAGCTTTCTTT CASSLSAGTITEAFF
TRBJ2-1 . TRBV27 TRBD1 TGTGCCAGCAGTATCTGGGACAGGGTGTCGATGTACAATGAGCAGTTCTTC CASSIWDRVSMYNEQFF
TRBJ2-1 . TRBV29-1 . TGCAGCGTTGAGTGGTTTAGCTCCTACAATGAGCAGTTCTTC CSVEWFSSYNEQFF
TRBJ1-4 . TRBV28 . TGTGCCAGCAGATCTTCGGTCGAGGAAAAACTGTTTTTT CASRSSVEEKLFF
TRBJ2-3 . TRBV30 . TGTGCCTGGAGTGGTGGGACCCCCATCAGGCTAGCGCGGGATACGCAGTATTTT CAWSGGTPIRLARDTQYF
TRBJ1-2 . TRBV12-1 . TGTGCCAGCAGCCGGAGAGGCGGCGGGAACTATGGCTACACCTTC CASSRRGGGNYGYTF
TRBJ2-3 . TRBV11-2 TRBD2 TGTGCCAGCAGCTTAGCACTAGCGGGAGCCACAGATACGCAGTATTTT CASSLALAGATDTQYF
TRBJ1-4 . TRBV19 . TGTGCCAGTAGTATCTGGGGCCCCAATGAAAAACTGTTTTTT CASSIWGPNEKLFF